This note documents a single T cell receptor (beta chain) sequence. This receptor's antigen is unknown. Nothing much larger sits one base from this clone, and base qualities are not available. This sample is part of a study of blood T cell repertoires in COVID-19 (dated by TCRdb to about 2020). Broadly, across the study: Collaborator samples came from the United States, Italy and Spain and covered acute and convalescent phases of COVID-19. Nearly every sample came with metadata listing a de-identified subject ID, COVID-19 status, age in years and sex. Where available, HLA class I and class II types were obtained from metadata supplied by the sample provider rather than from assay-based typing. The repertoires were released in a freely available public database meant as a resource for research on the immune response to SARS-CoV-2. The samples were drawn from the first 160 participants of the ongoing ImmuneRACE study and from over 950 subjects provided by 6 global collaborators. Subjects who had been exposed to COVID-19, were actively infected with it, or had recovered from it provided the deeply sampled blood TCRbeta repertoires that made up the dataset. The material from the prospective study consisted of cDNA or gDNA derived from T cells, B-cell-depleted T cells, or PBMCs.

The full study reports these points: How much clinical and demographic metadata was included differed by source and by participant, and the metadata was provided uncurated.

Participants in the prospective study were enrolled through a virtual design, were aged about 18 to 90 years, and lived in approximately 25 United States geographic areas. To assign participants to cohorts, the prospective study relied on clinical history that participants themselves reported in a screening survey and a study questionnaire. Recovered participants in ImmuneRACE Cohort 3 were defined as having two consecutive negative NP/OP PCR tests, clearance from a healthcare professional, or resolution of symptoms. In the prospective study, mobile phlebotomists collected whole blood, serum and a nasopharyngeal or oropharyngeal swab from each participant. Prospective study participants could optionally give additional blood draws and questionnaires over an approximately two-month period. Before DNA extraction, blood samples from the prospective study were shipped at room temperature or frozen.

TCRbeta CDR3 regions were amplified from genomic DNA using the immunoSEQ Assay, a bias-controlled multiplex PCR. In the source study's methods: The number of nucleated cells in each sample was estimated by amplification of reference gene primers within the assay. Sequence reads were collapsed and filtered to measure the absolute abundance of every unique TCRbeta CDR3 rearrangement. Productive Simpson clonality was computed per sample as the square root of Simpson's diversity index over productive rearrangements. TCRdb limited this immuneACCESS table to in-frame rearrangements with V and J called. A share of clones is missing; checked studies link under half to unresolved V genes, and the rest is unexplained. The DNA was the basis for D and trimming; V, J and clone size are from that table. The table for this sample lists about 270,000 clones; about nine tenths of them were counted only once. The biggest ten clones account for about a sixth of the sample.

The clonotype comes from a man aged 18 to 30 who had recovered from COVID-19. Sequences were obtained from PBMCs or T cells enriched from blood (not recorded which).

Here is the DNA: TGTGCCAGCTCACCACGATCAGGGGTCGCAATGAACACTGAAGCTTTCTTT. The encoded protein is CASSPRSGVAMNTEAFF. The chain couples TRBV18 to TRBJ1-1, with a weak D call of TRBD1 (6 bases match). The CDR3 covers 17 residues, taking in both the cysteine and the phenylalanine. This entry keeps only the CDR3 DNA: 51 bases, framed from base 1. CDR1 KGHSH and CDR2 LQKENI were looked up in the germline V gene. V loses 1 base, J loses 0 bases, and the germline ends lie 15 bases apart.